A single sample is the source of the 15 T cell receptor beta chains below, sequenced in a study of T cell responses to AZD1222 COVID-19 vaccine. Measured with immunoSEQ multiplex PCR; TCRdb has only the in-frame clones, and not every one. The table records over 110,000 clones, around 91% of them present only once. Material: peripheral blood, obtained 28 days after the second AZD1222 dose. These receptor sequences come from an adult who received the AZD1222 COVID-19 vaccine.

The chain links TRBV19 to TRBJ1-5, with D hard to call. The CDR3 runs 15 residues. In germline, CDR1 is LNHDA, CDR2 SQIVND (reference sequence). V gave up 3 bases and J gave up 3 bases, with 12 bases separating them. Written as DNA, the CDR3 is TGTGCCAGTAGTATTATGGGGATTGCCAATCAGCCCCAGCATTTT. It codes for CASSIMGIANQPQHF.

V usage is TRBV25-1 and J usage is TRBJ2-1; D perhaps matches TRBD2 (5 bases). CDR3 size: 13 residues. The germline gives CDR1 MGHDK, CDR2 SYGVNS. Trimming left V 3 bases short and J 9 bases short, with 12 bases between. The CDR3: CASSDSDFGEQFF. The CDR3 nucleotides are TGTGCCAGCAGTGACTCGGACTTCGGTGAGCAGTTCTTC.

This chain links TRBV5-1 with TRBJ1-2, with 9 bases aligning to TRBD1. The CDR3 contains 15 residues. V shed 2 bases and J 4 bases; nucleotides not matched to a gene: 6. Germline V gives CDR1 SGHRS, CDR2 YFSETQ. For the CDR3, the DNA is TGCGCCAGCAGCTTCCGGGACAGGGTTGGCTATGGCTACACCTTC. Translating gives CASSFRDRVGYGYTF.

J is TRBJ1-1 and V is TRBV3-1 (or the pseudogene TRBV3-2), with no clear D. V was clipped by 0 bases and J by 3 bases, with 8 bases between them. This CDR3 comprises 14 residues. From germline, CDR1 is LGHDT and CDR2 YNNKEL (reference sequence). The CDR3 protein is CASSQDWGYTEAFF. CDR3 nucleotides: TGTGCCAGCAGCCAAGATTGGGGATACACTGAAGCTTTCTTT.

The rearrangement links TRBV11-3 to TRBJ1-1; possible D gene TRBD1, 5 bases. CDR1 and CDR2 (germline): SGHNT, YENEEA. Trimming removed 1 base from V and 1 base from J, with 7 bases in between. The CDR3 is made up of 14 amino acids. The CDR3 sequence: CASSLGQGNTEAFF. The CDR3 DNA reads TGTGCCAGCAGCTTAGGGCAGGGGAACACTGAAGCTTTCTTT. The full variable domain, in which reference TRBV11-3 and TRBJ1-1 provide the parts outside the CDR3, is EAGVVQSPRYKIIEKKQPVAFWCNPISGHNTLYWYLQNLGQGPELLIRYENEEAVDDSQLPKDRFSAERLKGVDSTLKIQPAELGDSAVYLCASSLGQGNTEAFFGQGTRLTVV.

The rearrangement links TRBV3-1 (or the pseudogene TRBV3-2) to TRBJ2-1, with TRBD2 matching over 11 bases. Germline loops: CDR1 LGHDT, CDR2 YNNKEL (reference sequence). The CDR3 covers 15 residues. V trimming: 5 bases; J trimming: 5 bases; junction bases outside the gene matches: 5. CDR3 residues: CASSLGLAADNEQFF. The CDR3 DNA follows: TGTGCCAGCAGCTTGGGACTAGCGGCAGACAATGAGCAGTTCTTC.

The chain employs TRBV19 and TRBJ2-4; the D gene is possibly TRBD1 (5 bases). The CDR3 has 14 amino acids. Germline assignment: CDR1 LNHDA and CDR2 SQIVND (reference sequence). V shed 5 bases and J shed 2 bases, with 10 bases lying between them. This CDR3 is CASSPGRTKNIQYF. CDR3 nucleotides: TGTGCCAGTAGTCCAGGGCGTACCAAAAACATTCAGTACTTC.

The rearrangement uses TRBV11-2 and TRBJ2-7; D might be TRBD2 (6 bases). Trimming stripped 5 bases from V and 12 bases from J, with 17 bases between. This CDR3 has 12 amino acids. Germline lookup yields CDR1 SGHAT and CDR2 FQNNGV. The CDR3 coding sequence is TGTGCCAGCAGCCTGACGGGGGAACGGAGGTACTTC. It yields the protein CASSLTGERRYF.

The gene calls are TRBV4-2 and TRBJ1-1; D is perhaps TRBD1 (6 bases). The V gene lost 0 bases and the J gene lost 10 bases, with 9 bases spanning the gap. This CDR3 contains 12 residues. Per germline, CDR1 LGHNA and CDR2 YNFKEQ. The CDR3 DNA sequence: TGTGCCAGCAGCCAAGAATTAGGGGGAGCTTTCTTT. Protein sequence: CASSQELGGAFF.

Here the CDR3 reads CASSLRVPYEQYF. For the CDR3, the DNA is TGTGCCAGCAGTTTAAGGGTACCCTACGAGCAGTACTTC. The V gene is TRBV12-3 or TRBV12-4, the J gene TRBJ2-7, with D uncertain. The CDR3 contains 13 residues. Trimming took off 2 bases at V and 2 bases at J, with 7 bases between the two ends.

This chain connects TRBV3-1 (or the pseudogene TRBV3-2) to TRBJ1-1, with D hard to call. Germline V gene data show CDR1 as LGHDT and CDR2 as YNNKEL (reference sequence). The CDR3 is made up of 13 amino acids. V was cut by 1 base and J by 9 bases, with 12 bases left in between. The DNA for the CDR3 is TGTGCCAGCAGCCAAGCGATAAACCGACAAGCTTTCTTT. Translated, it gives CASSQAINRQAFF.

This chain joins TRBV21-1 and TRBJ2-5; the listed D gene, TRBD2, was not tested against the DNA. TRBV21-1 is noted as a pseudogene. The CDR3 extends over 15 amino acids. For the CDR3, the DNA is TGTGCCAGCAGAGGAGACCGACTCTACCAAGAGACCCAGTACTTC. It encodes CASRGDRLYQETQYF.

The chain has TRBV19 and TRBJ1-4; the D is unclear. Germline assignment: CDR1 LNHDA and CDR2 SQIVND (reference sequence). Trimming removed 6 bases from V and 5 bases from J, with 10 bases in between. This CDR3 has 13 residues. CDR3 loop: CASSPRRNEKLFF. In nucleotides, the CDR3 is TGTGCCAGTAGCCCACGGAGGAATGAAAAACTGTTTTTT.

This sequence joins TRBV11-2 and TRBJ2-4, with 7 bases identical to TRBD2. Looked up from germline, CDR1 is SGHAT and CDR2 is FQNNGV. This CDR3 is 15 amino acids long. The V gene end was trimmed by 1 base and the J gene end by 8 bases; junction bases not matched to a gene: 8. Here the CDR3 reads CASSLGGGFADIQYF. Written as DNA, the CDR3 is TGTGCCAGCAGCTTAGGGGGAGGGTTTGCAGACATTCAGTACTTC. The full variable domain, rest sourced from reference TRBV11-2 and TRBJ2-4, is EAGVAQSPRYKIIEKRQSVAFWCNPISGHATLYWYQQILGQGPKLLIQFQNNGVVDDSQLPKDRFSAERLKGVDSTLKIQPAKLEDSAVYLCASSLGGGFADIQYFGAGTRLSVL.

V is TRBV19 and J is TRBJ1-1; D not certain. This CDR3 spans 11 amino acids. Germline V gene sequence: CDR1 LNHDA, CDR2 SQIVND (reference sequence). The germline V and J ends were trimmed by 4 bases and 3 bases, with 3 bases remaining between them. CDR3 in amino acids: CASSRDTEAFF. CDR3 DNA sequence: TGTGCCAGTAGTAGGGACACTGAAGCTTTCTTT.